This T cell receptor (beta chain) was sequenced during a study of blood T cell repertoires in COVID-19. Looking at the study overall: The United States, Italy and Spain were the sources of the acute and convalescent COVID-19 samples. Sample material is recorded as cDNA or gDNA derived from T cells, B-cell-depleted T cells, or PBMCs.

Trimming stripped 4 bases from V and 3 bases from J, with 9 bases between. Germline CDR1 MGHDK, CDR2 SYGVNS. CDR3 length: 13 amino acids. How the authors handled the data: The authors estimated nucleated cell counts from reference gene primer amplification. Generated by immunoSEQ multiplex PCR, the TCRdb table keeps only in-frame clones and is missing some. D and trimming were read from the DNA, whereas the V and J calls and clone size are those reported in that table. There are over 120,000 clones in the sample; 87% occur only once, and roughly two fifths lies in the top ten. The chain couples TRBV25-1 to TRBJ1-1; possible D gene TRBD1, 5 bases. The sample was peripheral blood. The receptor comes from a man aged 45-65 years who had recovered from COVID-19. The CDR3: CASSAGGDTEAFF. Written as DNA, the CDR3 is TGTGCCAGCAGTGCGGGGGGGGACACTGAAGCTTTCTTT.